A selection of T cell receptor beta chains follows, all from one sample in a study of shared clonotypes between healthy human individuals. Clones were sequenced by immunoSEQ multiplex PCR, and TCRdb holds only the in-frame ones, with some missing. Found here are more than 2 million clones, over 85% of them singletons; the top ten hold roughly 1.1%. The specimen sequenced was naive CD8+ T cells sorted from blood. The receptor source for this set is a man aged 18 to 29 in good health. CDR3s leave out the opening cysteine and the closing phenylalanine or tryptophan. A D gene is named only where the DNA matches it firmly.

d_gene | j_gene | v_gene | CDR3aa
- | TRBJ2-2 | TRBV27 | ASSLKFAQGGQGELF
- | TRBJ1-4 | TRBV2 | ASSDLPLGSETNEKLF
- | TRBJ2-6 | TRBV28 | ASSSEELGANVLT
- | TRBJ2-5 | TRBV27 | ASSLSHTQETQY
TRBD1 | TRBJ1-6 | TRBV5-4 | ASSLETGGNSPLH
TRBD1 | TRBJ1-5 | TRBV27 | ASSKRQGVNQPQH
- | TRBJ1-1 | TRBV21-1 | ASSNYPEWRLNTEAF
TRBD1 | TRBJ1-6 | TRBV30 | AWSQPPDRGTPLH
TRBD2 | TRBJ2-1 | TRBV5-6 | ASLHMIAGVYNEQF
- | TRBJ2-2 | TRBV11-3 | ASSLIDTGELF
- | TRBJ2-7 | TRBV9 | ASSLGLAYEQY
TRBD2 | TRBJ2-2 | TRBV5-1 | ASSPTSGGPDTGELF
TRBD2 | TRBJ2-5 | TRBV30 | AWSVTSGQETQY
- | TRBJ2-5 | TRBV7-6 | ASSLGRLGHGEETQY
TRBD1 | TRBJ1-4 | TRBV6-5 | ASSYNRGIEKLF
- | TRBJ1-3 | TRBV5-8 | ASRTEMMPTIY
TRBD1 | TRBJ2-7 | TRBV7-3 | ASSLTGRGSDEQY
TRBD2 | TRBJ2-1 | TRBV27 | ASLRTSGMYNEQF
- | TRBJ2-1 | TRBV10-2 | ASSSTPYEQF
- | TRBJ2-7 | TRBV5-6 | ASSLEGGVYEQY
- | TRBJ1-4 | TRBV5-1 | ASREWGDPGEKLF
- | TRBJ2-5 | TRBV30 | AWSDEETQY
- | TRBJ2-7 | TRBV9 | ASSVGQGMSYEQY
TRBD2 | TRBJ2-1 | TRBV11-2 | ASSLKRGYYNEQF
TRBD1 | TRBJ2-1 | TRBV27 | ASSLSRGYNEQF
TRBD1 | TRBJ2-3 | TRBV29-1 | SVVGDRDSTDTQY
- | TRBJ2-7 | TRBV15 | ATTGTATYEQY
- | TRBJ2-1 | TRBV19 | ASKEGVEYNEQF
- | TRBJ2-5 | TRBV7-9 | ASSSSGVQETQY
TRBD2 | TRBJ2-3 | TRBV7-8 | ASSLARGIGGTDTQY
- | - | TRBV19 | ASSSGGGPETQY